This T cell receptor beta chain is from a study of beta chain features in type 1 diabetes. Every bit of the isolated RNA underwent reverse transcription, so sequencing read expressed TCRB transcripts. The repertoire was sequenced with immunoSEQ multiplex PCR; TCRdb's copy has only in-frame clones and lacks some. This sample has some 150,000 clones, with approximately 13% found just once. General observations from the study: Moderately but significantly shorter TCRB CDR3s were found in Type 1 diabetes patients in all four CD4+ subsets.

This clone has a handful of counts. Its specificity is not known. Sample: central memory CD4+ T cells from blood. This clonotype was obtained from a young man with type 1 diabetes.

CDR3 sequence (DNA): TGCAGCGGACAGGAGGAGTATGGCTACACCTTC. Residues: CSGQEEYGYTF. The J gene is TRBJ1-2, the V gene TRBV29-1; possibly TRBD1 for D (6 bases). The V and J ends lost 7 bases and 5 bases respectively, with 11 bases between them. CDR3 length: 11 residues. Germline V gene sequence: CDR1 SQVTM, CDR2 ANQGSEA.